This TCR beta chain was recovered during a study of blood T cells in healthy people across ages. V dropped 2 bases and J dropped 4 bases, with 11 bases sitting between them. The CDR3 consists of 15 residues. Germline CDR1 reads KGHDR; CDR2 reads SFDVKD. For the second PCR, which ran for roughly 7 to 11 cycles, a sample-barcoded 5' primer and a J-beta primer mix were used. The template-switch adaptor, which had 12 random nucleotides, put a tag on each cDNA molecule. TCRdb reanalysed the 5' RACE reads using MiXCR and keeps one entry per CDR3 protein. In the table there are some 710,000 distinct CDR3 sequences, about 45% of which are singletons. The count of this clonotype is one. Its cognate antigen is unknown. Broader study findings: Diversity estimates drawn from one million T cells were deemed underestimates.

The TCR was taken from an elderly man in good health. Sequences were obtained from blood. V is TRBV24-1 and J is TRBJ2-1, with D unresolved. CDR3 bases: TGTGCCACCAGTGATTCGGGTCGAGGTTACAATGAGCAGTTCTTC. This encodes CATSDSGRGYNEQFF.